These 27 T cell receptor beta chains were sequenced from one sample in a study of control samples from healthy donors and cancer patients. Profiling relied on immunoSEQ multiplex PCR, and the TCRdb table lists in-frame clones only, not all of them. The repertoire holds roughly 68,000 clones, 83% seen once, with 15% to 18% in the top ten. Sequences were obtained from blood. These receptors were taken from a man aged 55 to 70 in good health.

This clone was counted between two and nine times. The genes are TRBV5-1 and TRBJ2-7; 12 nucleotides line up with TRBD2. The CDR3 sequence is 14 residues long. The germline V gene has CDR1 SGHRS and CDR2 YFSETQ. V lost 5 bases, J lost 5 bases, and 5 bases stayed unmatched. As DNA, the CDR3 is TGCGCCAGCAGGACTAGCGGGAGAGCAAACGAGCAGTACTTC. It encodes CASRTSGRANEQYF.

V is TRBV6-5 and J is TRBJ1-6, with D possibly being TRBD1 (5 bases). The CDR3 is made up of 13 amino acids. Between the trimmed V and J ends, which lost 6 bases and 15 bases, there was a span of 18 bases. The V gene's germline CDR1 is MNHEY and CDR2 SVGAGI. This CDR3 reads CASRGGPSLYLHF. The CDR3 bases are TGTGCCAGCAGGGGGGGACCGTCACTTTACCTCCACTTT.

V is TRBV7-3 and J is TRBJ2-7; D may match TRBD1 or TRBD2 (5 bases each). Trimming removed 3 bases at V and 6 bases at J, with 12 bases between. This CDR3 has 13 residues. Germline assignment: CDR1 SGHTA and CDR2 FQGTGA. Here the CDR3 DNA reads TGTGCCAGCAGCTTGACGGGACCAGGCGAGCAGTACTTC. This gives the protein CASSLTGPGEQYF.

To note about this clone: The sample contains more than one DNA sequence encoding this CDR3. J is TRBJ2-7 and V is TRBV4-3, with 8 bases that match TRBD2. V lost 0 bases and J lost 4; bases outside the gene matches: 11. Germline CDR1 and CDR2: LGHNA and YSLEER. The CDR3 runs to 17 residues. The CDR3 coding sequence is TGCGCCAGCAGCCAAGATAGGCCGGGGGGGGAGGGGTACGAGCAGTACTTC. This codes for CASSQDRPGGEGYEQYF.

Worth noting for this clone: This same CDR3 is encoded by further DNA sequences in the sample. The V and J genes are TRBV6-2 or TRBV6-3 and TRBJ2-7; D not resolved. The V gene lost 0 bases and the J gene lost 1 base, with 10 bases spanning the gap. This CDR3 region has 15 residues. CDR1 and CDR2 (germline): MNHEY, SVGEGT. CDR3 sequence reads: CASSYSTGWSYEQYF. Written as DNA, the CDR3 is TGTGCCAGCAGTTACTCGACGGGTTGGTCCTACGAGCAGTACTTC.

The chain links TRBV10-3 to TRBJ2-3, with D perhaps TRBD2 (6 bases). V was cut by 7 bases and J by 2 bases, with 16 bases left in between. The CDR3 spans 15 residues. CDR1 is ENHRY, CDR2 SYGVKD, per germline. The CDR3 nucleotides are TGTGCCATCACCTCCCTGGGGAGGACCACAGATACGCAGTATTTT. It codes for CAITSLGRTTDTQYF.

This rearrangement joins TRBV20-1 to TRBJ2-1; D may match TRBD1 or TRBD2 (5 bases each). V was cut by 6 bases and J by 9 bases, with 12 bases left in between. This CDR3 region has 11 residues. Germline lookup yields CDR1 DFQATT and CDR2 SNEGSKA (reference sequence). The CDR3 loop is CSAPGGPEQFF. The CDR3 DNA is TGCAGTGCGCCTGGGGGTCCTGAGCAGTTCTTC.

This clone showed up many times. The rearrangement joins TRBV27 to TRBJ2-1, with D unresolved. CDR1 is MNHEY and CDR2 is SMNVEV in the germline V gene (reference sequence). This CDR3 has 13 residues. Trimming shortened V by 4 bases and J by 7 bases, and 11 bases separated the two germline ends. CDR3 region: CASSWFPKNEQFF. The CDR3, as DNA: TGTGCCAGCAGTTGGTTCCCGAAGAATGAGCAGTTCTTC.

The V and J genes are TRBV19 and TRBJ2-1, with D unresolved. Trimming stripped 1 base from V and 4 bases from J, with 5 bases between. Germline assignment: CDR1 LNHDA and CDR2 SQIVND (reference sequence). The CDR3 has 13 residues. The CDR3 DNA is TGTGCCAGTAGTATAGGTGGTTACAATGAGCAGTTCTTC. It encodes CASSIGGYNEQFF.

V usage is TRBV6-2 or TRBV6-3 and J usage is TRBJ2-7; D gene uncertain. This CDR3 is built from 12 residues. V was clipped by 2 bases and J by 1 base, with 3 bases between them. Germline V CDR1 and CDR2: MNHEY, SVGEGT. DNA for the CDR3: TGTGCCAGCAGTTACCAGTCCTACGAGCAGTACTTC. It yields the protein CASSYQSYEQYF.

V usage is TRBV12-3 or TRBV12-4 and J usage is TRBJ1-5, with TRBD1 matching 7 bases. V gave up 5 bases and J gave up 5 bases; unmatched junction bases: 3. The CDR3 runs to 13 residues. CDR3 in DNA: TGTGCCAGCAGTCCAGGGGGAGATCAGCCCCAGCATTTT. This sequence encodes CASSPGGDQPQHF.

This chain uses TRBV2 with TRBJ2-1; the match to TRBD2 covers 7 bases. Trimming took 0 bases from V and 8 from J; bases not matched to a gene: 10. The CDR3 extends over 16 amino acids. CDR1 is SNHLY and CDR2 is FYNNEI in the germline V gene. CDR3: CASSEAVAGDADEQFF. DNA of the CDR3: TGTGCCAGCAGTGAAGCGGTTGCGGGAGACGCGGATGAGCAGTTCTTC.

The count of this clone is one. The rearrangement joins TRBV14 to TRBJ2-1; the match to TRBD2 covers 13 bases. Per the germline V gene, CDR1 is SGHDN and CDR2 is FVKESK. The CDR3 sequence is 17 residues long. The junction had 2 bases not matched to a gene; V was cut back by 1 base and J by 2 bases. The CDR3 DNA follows: TGTGCCAGCAGCCAAGGACTAGCGGGAGGAGCCTACAATGAGCAGTTCTTC. It codes for CASSQGLAGGAYNEQFF.

This chain uses TRBV6-7 with TRBJ2-7; D may be TRBD1 or TRBD2 (5 bases each). TRBV6-7 is recorded as an ORF, its role being uncertain. The CDR3 consists of 16 residues. Trimming took 2 bases from V and 7 from J, leaving 21 bases between them. The CDR3 here is CASSYPVGVEELEQYF. CDR3 sequence (DNA): TGTGCCAGCAGTTACCCGGTGGGGGTAGAAGAGCTTGAGCAGTACTTC.

The chain combines TRBV11-2 with TRBJ2-7, with TRBD1 identical over 10 bases. The CDR3 runs to 15 residues. Germline V gives CDR1 SGHAT, CDR2 FQNNGV. V lost 5 bases and J lost 1; bases outside the gene matches: 5. CDR3 residues: CASSRRDRGSYEQYF. CDR3 coding DNA: TGTGCCAGCAGCCGCCGGGACAGGGGATCCTACGAGCAGTACTTC. Full variable domain (missing parts from reference TRBV11-2 and TRBJ2-7): EAGVAQSPRYKIIEKRQSVAFWCNPISGHATLYWYQQILGQGPKLLIQFQNNGVVDDSQLPKDRFSAERLKGVDSTLKIQPAKLEDSAVYLCASSRRDRGSYEQYFGPGTRLTVT.

This clone appeared once. V and J are TRBV24-1 and TRBJ2-3, with TRBD1 matching 9 bases. This CDR3 has 16 amino acids. Germline CDR1 reads KGHDR; CDR2 reads SFDVKD. V lost 3 bases and J lost 8; bases outside the gene matches: 11. The CDR3 reads CATSDPGTGTPGTQYF. DNA of the CDR3: TGTGCCACCAGTGATCCCGGGACAGGGACCCCAGGTACGCAGTATTTT.

The chain joins TRBV5-1 to TRBJ1-2; D not resolved. The V gene lost 1 base and the J gene lost 8 bases, with 18 bases spanning the gap. The CDR3 length is 15 residues. Germline V gives CDR1 SGHRS, CDR2 YFSETQ. CDR3 nucleotide sequence: TGCGCCAGCAGCTTGTCCGGGAGAGGTTCGGAAGGCTACACCTTC. Residues: CASSLSGRGSEGYTF. Full variable domain (missing parts from reference TRBV5-1 and TRBJ1-2): KAGVTQTPRYLIKTRGQQVTLSCSPISGHRSVSWYQQTPGQGLQFLFEYFSETQRNKGNFPGRFSGRQFSNSRSEMNVSTLELGDSALYLCASSLSGRGSEGYTFGSGTRLTVV.

The chain has TRBV4-3 and TRBJ2-2; TRBD2 aligns across 12 bases. J lost 7 bases, V lost 3 bases, and 15 bases had no gene match. Germline CDR1 and CDR2: LGHNA and YSLEER. The CDR3 runs to 19 residues. In DNA, the CDR3 is TGCGCCAGCAGCCACAAACTAGCGGGAGGACCAGATGGGGACGGGGAGCTGTTTTTT. It encodes CASSHKLAGGPDGDGELFF.

The chain joins TRBV5-1 to TRBJ2-1; a possible D gene is TRBD2 (5 bases). CDR1 SGHRS and CDR2 YFSETQ come from the germline V gene. The V end lost 7 bases, the J end lost 8 bases, and 10 bases lay between the germline ends. The CDR3 loop spans 11 amino acids. The CDR3 DNA reads TGCGCCAGCGCAGAGGGCGATGAGCAGTTCTTC. It encodes CASAEGDEQFF. The full variable domain, rest sourced from reference TRBV5-1 and TRBJ2-1, is KAGVTQTPRYLIKTRGQQVTLSCSPISGHRSVSWYQQTPGQGLQFLFEYFSETQRNKGNFPGRFSGRQFSNSRSEMNVSTLELGDSALYLCASAEGDEQFFGPGTRLTVL.

The J gene is TRBJ2-1, the V gene TRBV20-1, with D perhaps matching TRBD2 (5 bases). V was pared by 5 bases and J by 8 bases, with 10 bases between. Germline loops: CDR1 DFQATT, CDR2 SNEGSKA (reference sequence). This CDR3 spans 11 amino acids. The CDR3: CSAQDYDEQFF. The CDR3 DNA is TGCAGTGCTCAAGACTATGATGAGCAGTTCTTC.

J is TRBJ2-2 and V is TRBV12-5; the D gene is possibly TRBD2 (6 bases). The CDR3 totals 15 residues. The V and J ends lost 5 bases and 0 bases respectively, with 10 bases between them. Germline CDR1 and CDR2: LGHNT and FRNRAP. This chain's CDR3 is CASGHGEANTGELFF. The CDR3 bases are TGTGCTAGTGGTCATGGGGAGGCGAACACCGGGGAGCTGTTTTTT.

The chain links TRBV7-2 to TRBJ2-3; maybe TRBD2 (6 bases). Trimming left V 1 base short and J 1 base short, with 12 bases between. Per germline, CDR1 SGHTA and CDR2 FQGNSA. This CDR3 comprises 16 residues. CDR3 region: CASSLDGSGGTDTQYF. CDR3 DNA: TGTGCCAGCAGCTTAGATGGTAGCGGAGGCACAGATACGCAGTATTTT.

The chain joins TRBV6-2 or TRBV6-3 to TRBJ2-5; no reliable D call. The CDR3 extends over 13 amino acids. Germline V lookup: CDR1 MNHEY, CDR2 SVGEGT. V was shortened by 3 bases and J by 4 bases, with 9 bases between the two germline ends. The CDR3: CASSYEHGETQYF. The CDR3 nucleotides are TGTGCCAGCAGTTATGAGCACGGAGAGACCCAGTACTTC.

DNA for the CDR3: TGTGCCAGTAGTGCTGAGGGACGAAATTCACCCCTCCACTTT. Protein: CASSAEGRNSPLHF. V and J are TRBV19 and TRBJ1-6; D is possibly TRBD1 (5 bases). The CDR3 loop spans 14 amino acids. The V end lost 5 bases, the J end lost 7 bases, and 12 bases lay between the germline ends. Germline CDR1 is LNHDA and CDR2 is SQIVND (reference sequence).

The V gene is TRBV15, the J gene TRBJ2-5; TRBD1 matches 12 bases. CDR1 and CDR2 (germline): LNHNV, YYDKDF (reference sequence). With V trimmed by 3 bases and J by 4 bases, 9 bases remained unmatched. This CDR3 has 17 amino acids. CDR3 sequence: CATSRGFGTGGGETQYF. Here the CDR3 DNA reads TGTGCCACCAGCAGGGGATTTGGGACAGGGGGCGGAGAGACCCAGTACTTC.

This chain uses TRBV3-1 (or the pseudogene TRBV3-2) with TRBJ2-1, with D possibly TRBD2 on 5 matching bases. CDR3 length equals 12 residues. Between the trimmed V and J ends, which lost 4 bases and 8 bases, there was a span of 9 bases. Germline lookup yields CDR1 LGHDT and CDR2 YNNKEL (reference sequence). The CDR3 here is CASSLLAYEQFF. The DNA of the CDR3 is TGTGCCAGCAGCCTCCTAGCATATGAGCAGTTCTTC.

This chain uses TRBV28 with TRBJ2-1; TRBD2 matches 7 bases. CDR1 and CDR2 (germline): MDHEN, SYDVKM. The ends lost 2 bases at V and 9 bases at J; junction bases unmatched: 7. The length of the CDR3 is 14 residues. CDR3 amino acids: CASSLPGLGVEQFF. The CDR3 DNA is TGTGCCAGCAGTTTACCCGGACTAGGTGTTGAGCAGTTCTTC.